This section outlines one T cell receptor (beta chain) sequence together with its context. What this receptor recognizes is not known. The input lacks base qualities; no much larger clone sits a single base away. This entry belongs to a study of primary melanoma T cells and metastatic recurrence (dated by TCRdb to about 2020). Notes on the research overall: The cohort comprised 210 or so primary melanomas of stage T2 to T4, with thickness greater than 1 mm. The study examined whether T-cell fraction and T-cell repertoire clonality in primary melanoma tumors predicted patient outcome. The T-cell fraction measured by TCR beta sequencing was compared against progression-free survival as the clinical outcome. Histopathological grading of tumor-infiltrating lymphocytes served as the comparison point for the T-cell fraction derived from sequencing.

The CDR3 measures 14 amino acids from cysteine to phenylalanine. Just the 42-base CDR3 DNA is kept, in frame starting at base 1. Receptor libraries were prepared by the immunoSEQ multiplex PCR assay. Primary melanoma tumor tissue was subjected to high-throughput sequencing of the T-cell receptor beta chain. The authors' pipeline ran thus. Repertoire analyses included TCRB CDR3 sharing between samples and the distribution of insertions and deletions. A gradient-boosted model ranked the predictive value of the T-cell fraction against histopathological variables. TCRdb's version of the immuneACCESS table is confined to in-frame rearrangements and falls short of the full clone set. An unresolved V gene accounts for under half of the shortfall where checked; the remainder is of unknown origin. V, J and clone size derive from that table, while D and trimming were established from the DNA sequence. The sample table lists about 1,000 clones, under 85% of them with a count of one. About 4.7% of the sample lies in the top ten.

The full study reports these points: Regardless of nodal disease, mitotic rate or ulceration status, a T-cell fraction above 20% appeared to be protective. An effective T-cell-mediated antitumor response in primary melanoma was framed by the authors only as a suggestion, not a demonstrated mechanism. Progression-free survival was reportedly predicted by the tumor T-cell fraction independently of age, mitotic rate, ulceration and thickness. Compared with adding any other histopathological variable to tumor thickness, adding T-cell fraction reportedly produced a bigger improvement in progression-free survival prediction.

Patients had primary melanoma that had been surgically resected and was considered potentially curable but at risk of metastatic recurrence. The sample consisted of melanoma tumor tissue. The clonotype originates from a human donor with melanoma. The chain is encoded by TRBV7-5 joined to TRBJ2-3. TRBV7-5 represents a pseudogene. Here the CDR3 is given as CASSPGPSTDTQYF. The sequenced DNA: TGTGCCAGCAGCCCCGGACCGAGCACAGATACGCAGTATTTT.